The 31 T cell receptor beta chains below come from one sample, sequenced in a study of blood T cell repertoires in COVID-19. Data came from immunoSEQ multiplex PCR; TCRdb stores just in-frame clones and leaves some out. The repertoire has fewer than 350,000 clones, roughly 85% of them found once; the top ten carry just over 7%. Specimen: peripheral blood. Receptors were obtained from a human donor in a cohort sampled during active COVID-19.

The chain carries TRBV12-5 and TRBJ2-7; D perhaps matches TRBD1 (5 bases). V lost 2 bases and J 5 bases, leaving 19 bases between the germline ends. Germline V gene lookup returns CDR1 LGHNT and CDR2 FRNRAP. This CDR3 spans 16 amino acids. The CDR3, as DNA: TGTGCTAGTGGTTTGTCCCTCGCGACAGAACCCCACGAGCAGTACTTC. This sequence encodes CASGLSLATEPHEQYF.

The chain is built from TRBV5-1 and TRBJ1-3; 7 bases line up with TRBD1. Germline V lookup: CDR1 SGHRS, CDR2 YFSETQ. Germline trimming cut 4 bases from V and 0 bases from J; bases unmatched to any gene: 7. The CDR3 loop spans 16 amino acids. The CDR3 coding sequence is TGCGCCAGCAGCGGGGGGACAGCCAGCTCTGGAAACACCATATATTTT. Translation: CASSGGTASSGNTIYF.

This sequence joins TRBV19 and TRBJ2-7, with D perhaps matching TRBD1 (6 bases). The CDR3 is 13 residues long. V gave up 4 bases and J gave up 2 bases, with 9 bases separating them. CDR1 LNHDA and CDR2 SQIVND come from the germline V gene (reference sequence). DNA for the CDR3: TGTGCCAGTAGTACTACAGGGACCTACGAGCAGTACTTC. This encodes CASSTTGTYEQYF.

V gene TRBV11-3 combines with J gene TRBJ2-1, with D maybe TRBD2 (5 bases). This CDR3 contains 13 residues. Trimming stripped 1 base from V and 9 bases from J, with 10 bases between. The V gene's germline CDR1 is SGHNT and CDR2 YENEEA. The CDR3 sequence: CASSLAGGSEQFF. The CDR3, as DNA: TGTGCCAGCAGCTTAGCGGGTGGGAGTGAGCAGTTCTTC.

The chain recombines TRBV6-5 with TRBJ1-2; D might be TRBD1 (6 bases). Germline V CDR1 and CDR2: MNHEY, SVGAGI. V was clipped by 5 bases and J by 4 bases, with 14 bases between them. This CDR3 has 14 residues. The CDR3, as DNA: TGTGCCAGCAGTAAAAGCAGGGGCACCTATGGCTACACCTTC. This codes for CASSKSRGTYGYTF.

The chain uses TRBV7-2 and TRBJ1-1; perhaps TRBD1 as D (5 bases). Trimming stripped 1 base from V and 2 bases from J, with 11 bases between. The CDR3 totals 15 residues. The germline gives CDR1 SGHTA, CDR2 FQGNSA. The DNA for the CDR3 is TGTGCCAGCAGCTTAGACCCAGGGCCCAACACTGAAGCTTTCTTT. It yields the protein CASSLDPGPNTEAFF.

The chain employs TRBV6-1 and TRBJ1-1; D may be TRBD1 (6 bases). V shed 2 bases and J shed 6 bases, with 13 bases lying between them. In germline, CDR1 is MNHNS, CDR2 SASEGT. This CDR3 has 14 residues. DNA of the CDR3: TGTGCCAGCAGTGAACGGGGCAGACAGGCTGAAGCTTTCTTT. This encodes CASSERGRQAEAFF.

The V and J genes are TRBV2 and TRBJ2-7, with 7 bases lining up with TRBD1. CDR3 size: 14 residues. J lost 1 base, V lost 8 bases, and 8 bases had no gene match. CDR1 is SNHLY and CDR2 is FYNNEI in the germline V gene. The CDR3 sequence: CASRRQGGSYEQYF. DNA for the CDR3: TGTGCCAGCCGGAGACAGGGTGGTTCCTACGAGCAGTACTTC.

The gene calls are TRBV12-5 and TRBJ2-1; 12 positions agree with TRBD2. Losses at the gene ends were 7 bases for V and 5 bases for J; bases not matched to a gene: 15. Germline V gene sequence: CDR1 LGHNT, CDR2 FRNRAP. The CDR3 contains 18 residues. The CDR3 sequence is CASAGRQTSGRYNNEQFF. CDR3 sequence (DNA): TGTGCTAGTGCCGGCCGCCAGACTAGCGGGAGATATAACAATGAGCAGTTCTTC.

This chain connects TRBV6-4 to TRBJ1-1; TRBD1 is a possible D gene (5 bases). This CDR3 region has 14 residues. Germline V lookup: CDR1 MRHNA, CDR2 SNTAGT. Trimming took off 5 bases at V and 5 bases at J, with 15 bases between the two ends. This CDR3 is CASSISHGGTEAFF. The CDR3 bases are TGTGCCAGCAGTATCTCGCACGGGGGGACTGAAGCTTTCTTT.

The genes are TRBV27 and TRBJ1-1, with 7 bases that match TRBD1. The CDR3 runs 13 residues. Per germline, CDR1 MNHEY and CDR2 SMNVEV (reference sequence). J lost 8 bases, V lost 2 bases, and 5 bases had no gene match. The CDR3 bases are TGTGCCAGCAGTTTAGTGGGCAGGGGGGAAGCTTTCTTT. The encoded protein is CASSLVGRGEAFF.

V is TRBV27 and J is TRBJ1-6; possibly TRBD1 for D (6 bases). This CDR3 has 15 amino acids. The ends were cut back, 5 bases at V and 10 bases at J, with 18 bases in the middle. Per germline, CDR1 MNHEY and CDR2 SMNVEV (reference sequence). This CDR3 reads CASSTTTGQVSPLHF. The CDR3 nucleotides are TGTGCCAGCAGTACGACAACAGGGCAGGTGTCACCCCTCCACTTT.

This rearrangement joins TRBV5-6 to TRBJ2-7; the D gene is possibly TRBD1 (5 bases). This CDR3 contains 14 residues. CDR1 SGHDT and CDR2 YYEEEE come from the germline V gene. Between the trimmed V and J ends, which lost 3 bases and 2 bases, there was a span of 12 bases. The CDR3, as DNA: TGTGCCAGCAGCTCAACTACGACAGCCTACGAGCAGTACTTC. The encoded protein is CASSSTTTAYEQYF.

This clone was seen a few times. The chain recombines TRBV10-1 with TRBJ1-2; D possibly corresponds to TRBD1 (5 bases). Germline V gene data show CDR1 as WNHNN and CDR2 as SYGVQD (reference sequence). V gave up 6 bases and J gave up 4 bases, with 12 bases separating them. The CDR3 consists of 13 residues. The CDR3 coding sequence is TGCGCCAGCAGCGCGACAGACACCTATGGCTACACCTTC. Amino acid sequence: CASSATDTYGYTF.

This clone was recorded only once. The chain links TRBV27 to TRBJ1-1; 8 nucleotides agree with TRBD1. The junction had 4 bases not matched to a gene; V was cut back by 8 bases and J by 5 bases. The CDR3 is 12 residues long. Germline V gene sequence: CDR1 MNHEY, CDR2 SMNVEV (reference sequence). DNA of the CDR3: TGTGCCAGCCGCGACAGGGGAACTGAAGCTTTCTTT. Its protein product is CASRDRGTEAFF.

The chain is built from TRBV5-1 and TRBJ1-6, with 7 bases that match TRBD1. V lost 1 base to trimming and J lost 8 bases; unmatched junction nucleotides: 3. The CDR3 has 14 amino acids. Germline lookup yields CDR1 SGHRS and CDR2 YFSETQ. CDR3: CASSLRGLDSPLHF. DNA for the CDR3: TGCGCCAGCAGCTTGAGGGGGCTCGATTCACCCCTCCACTTT.

CDR3 loop: CAISESGDRGLMNTEAFF. CDR3 in DNA: TGTGCCATCAGTGAGTCGGGGGACAGGGGCCTCATGAACACTGAAGCTTTCTTT. This chain connects TRBV10-3 to TRBJ1-1, with 10 bases aligning to TRBD1. This CDR3 comprises 18 residues. Germline V gives CDR1 ENHRY, CDR2 SYGVKD. After removal of 0 bases from V and 0 bases from J, the junction contained 7 bases not matched to a gene.

This sequence joins TRBV6-5 and TRBJ2-7; 8 nucleotides align to TRBD1. With 2 bases clipped from V and 0 bases from J, the junction kept 0 bases outside the gene matches. The CDR3 is made up of 14 amino acids. Germline V gene sequence: CDR1 MNHEY, CDR2 SVGAGI. CDR3 nucleotide sequence: TGTGCCAGCAGTTACACAGGGGGCTCCTACGAGCAGTACTTC. It specifies CASSYTGGSYEQYF.

This CDR3 is CASSLARGQGAFF. As DNA, the CDR3 is TGTGCCAGCAGCTTAGCGCGGGGACAGGGAGCTTTCTTT. The V call is TRBV7-2, the J call TRBJ1-1, with 9 bases lining up with TRBD1. The CDR3 is 13 amino acids. Trimming removed 0 bases from V and 10 bases from J; junction bases left unmatched: 3. Germline CDR1 SGHTA, CDR2 FQGNSA.

The DNA of the CDR3 is TGTGCCAGCAGCCCGTGGACACAGGAGACCCAGTACTTC. It yields the protein CASSPWTQETQYF. The rearrangement links TRBV5-4 to TRBJ2-5, with D perhaps matching TRBD1 (5 bases). CDR3 length: 13 residues. Trimming took off 4 bases at V and 5 bases at J, with 12 bases between the two ends. The V gene's germline CDR1 is SGHNT and CDR2 YYREEE (reference sequence).

The chain has TRBV7-9 and TRBJ2-7, with a tentative D call TRBD2 (5 bases). The V gene's germline CDR1 is SEHNR and CDR2 FQNEAQ (reference sequence). The CDR3 consists of 13 residues. Trimming cost V 4 bases and J 2 bases, with 9 bases left between them. CDR3 nucleotides: TGTGCCAGCAGCTCCGGGGAAACCTACGAGCAGTACTTC. Translating gives CASSSGETYEQYF.

This sequence joins TRBV4-1 and TRBJ1-1; D is unresolved. Germline CDR1 and CDR2: MGHRA and YSYEKL. The CDR3 totals 14 residues. Trimming took off 4 bases at V and 1 base at J, with 10 bases between the two ends. CDR3 residues: CASSRPAGNTEAFF. The CDR3 DNA reads as TGCGCCAGCAGCCGACCTGCAGGGAACACTGAAGCTTTCTTT.

V is TRBV3-1 (or the pseudogene TRBV3-2) and J is TRBJ1-6; 8 bases match TRBD1. The V gene end was trimmed by 3 bases and the J gene end by 15 bases; junction bases not matched to a gene: 13. Germline CDR1 and CDR2: LGHDT and YNNKEL (reference sequence). This CDR3 is 15 amino acids long. CDR3 in amino acids: CASSQTRTGQVLLHF. CDR3 nucleotide sequence: TGTGCCAGCAGCCAGACAAGGACAGGGCAAGTTCTCCTCCACTTT.

The CDR3 nucleotides read TGTGCCAGTAGTATAACAGGGGTTGAAGCTTTCTTT. Its protein is CASSITGVEAFF. The V call is TRBV19, the J call TRBJ1-1, with 7 bases lining up with TRBD1. V was clipped by 2 bases and J by 7 bases; unmatched bases: 1. The CDR3 sequence is 12 residues long. Germline V gene lookup returns CDR1 LNHDA and CDR2 SQIVND (reference sequence).

The chain has TRBV6-2 or TRBV6-3 and TRBJ1-5; D not certain. The CDR3 is 13 residues long. CDR1 is MNHEY and CDR2 is SVGEGT in the germline V gene. Between the trimmed V and J ends, which lost 6 bases and 5 bases, there was a span of 11 bases. CDR3 region: CASSGVRDQPQHF. CDR3 sequence (DNA): TGTGCCAGCAGCGGGGTGCGGGATCAGCCCCAGCATTTT.

The chain links TRBV28 to TRBJ1-4; D perhaps matches TRBD1 (6 bases). The germline V gene has CDR1 MDHEN and CDR2 SYDVKM. V was cut by 4 bases and J by 8 bases, with 17 bases left in between. This CDR3 contains 15 residues. CDR3 DNA sequence: TGTGCCAGCAGTTCTACAGGGACAACGAGGGAAAAACTGTTTTTT. Its protein product is CASSSTGTTREKLFF.

This sequence joins TRBV6-1 and TRBJ2-7, with D maybe TRBD1 (5 bases). Trimming took off 1 base at V and 3 bases at J, with 10 bases between the two ends. Per the germline V gene, CDR1 is MNHNS and CDR2 is SASEGT. The CDR3 runs to 14 residues. The CDR3 DNA sequence: TGTGCCAGCAGTGAAGTAGCAGACAGCTACGAGCAGTACTTC. The encoded protein is CASSEVADSYEQYF.

The chain joins TRBV7-8 to TRBJ2-1, with TRBD1 matching 9 bases. This CDR3 has 14 residues. The trim removed 3 bases at V and 8 bases at J, leaving 5 bases unmatched. The germline gives CDR1 SGHVS, CDR2 FQNEAQ. CDR3: CASSFRDRVYEQFF. Here the CDR3 DNA reads TGTGCCAGCAGCTTCCGGGACAGGGTCTATGAGCAGTTCTTC.

Here the CDR3 reads CASSIDRDRGAPPGTDTQYF. The DNA of the CDR3 is TGTGCCAGTAGTATAGATCGAGATCGGGGGGCCCCACCTGGCACAGATACGCAGTATTTT. The chain combines TRBV19 with TRBJ2-3; the D gene is possibly TRBD2 (7 bases). The CDR3 extends over 20 amino acids. Trimming removed 0 bases at V and 1 base at J, with 23 bases between. From germline, CDR1 is LNHDA and CDR2 SQIVND (reference sequence).

The V gene is TRBV5-1, the J gene TRBJ1-1; the D gene is possibly TRBD1 (5 bases). The CDR3 runs 16 residues. Trimming shortened V by 3 bases and J by 2 bases, and 17 bases separated the two germline ends. From germline, CDR1 is SGHRS and CDR2 YFSETQ. For the CDR3, the DNA is TGCGCCAGCAGCTCCACCACGGACATACAAAACACTGAAGCTTTCTTT. Translating it yields CASSSTTDIQNTEAFF.

This clone has a handful of counts. The chain uses TRBV6-1 and TRBJ2-3; the match to TRBD1 covers 9 bases. The CDR3 loop spans 15 amino acids. Germline CDR1 MNHNS, CDR2 SASEGT. Trimming took 1 base from V and 2 from J; bases not matched to a gene: 1. CDR3 DNA: TGTGCCAGCAGTGAAGGGACAGGGGCCACAGATACGCAGTATTTT. It encodes CASSEGTGATDTQYF.